The following is a T cell receptor beta chain sequence with its context. What it binds is not known. This sample is part of a study of T cell responses to AZD1222 COVID-19 vaccine. The study, taken as a whole, reports: Among the donors, most were white British and more were female, and clonal diversity was possibly underestimated. Nearly half of spike-specific TCRs reportedly go after variant regions that carry no mutations. The CD4 TCRs associated with vaccination extended across spike and predominated at 160-218 and 743-854. At baseline, seropositivity was found in only a handful of AZD1222 recipients.

V was pared by 4 bases and J by 6 bases, with 14 bases between. This CDR3 is built from 13 residues. Germline V gene data show CDR1 as SGHDT and CDR2 as YYEEEE. Method: immunoSEQ multiplex PCR; TCRdb's copy keeps in-frame clones and lacks some. The repertoire holds 150,000 to 200,000 clones, with about 89% as singletons. Sequenced here: peripheral blood, sampled on day 0 of MenACWY control vaccination. The chain is built from TRBV5-6 and TRBJ2-7; maybe TRBD2 (6 bases). This TCR came from an adult in good health. Here the CDR3 reads CASSAAMGGEQYF. The DNA of the CDR3 is TGTGCCAGCAGCGCCGCTATGGGGGGCGAGCAGTACTTC.